Presented here are 18 T cell receptor beta chains from one specimen sequenced in a study of blood T cell repertoires in COVID-19. Data came from immunoSEQ multiplex PCR; TCRdb stores just in-frame clones and leaves some out. The data contain about 260,000 clones, about 84% of them singletons. Material for sequencing was PBMCs or T cells enriched from blood (not recorded which). Receptors were obtained from a woman aged 45-60 years who had recovered from COVID-19.

V and J are TRBV6-1 and TRBJ2-7; 8 bases are a match to TRBD1. The ends lost 2 bases at V and 6 bases at J; junction bases unmatched: 18. CDR3 length: 18 residues. The germline CDR1 and CDR2 sequences are MNHNS and SASEGT. The CDR3, as DNA: TGTGCCAGCAGTGAAACCCACGGATTGACAGGGGAGAAGAGCGAGCAGTACTTC. It yields the protein CASSETHGLTGEKSEQYF.

This clone appeared a few times. The chain links TRBV11-3 to TRBJ1-2, with D perhaps TRBD1 (5 bases). V lost 10 bases to trimming and J lost 4 bases, with 13 bases between them. The CDR3 length is 12 residues. Per germline, CDR1 SGHNT and CDR2 YENEEA. The CDR3 sequence is CAIVTESYGYTF. The CDR3 DNA reads TGTGCCATCGTGACAGAAAGCTATGGCTACACCTTC.

J is TRBJ1-1 and V is TRBV7-2, with unresolved D. The CDR3 runs to 15 residues. V was cut by 1 base and J by 4 bases, with 13 bases left in between. Germline assignment: CDR1 SGHTA and CDR2 FQGNSA. The CDR3 DNA is TGTGCCAGCAGCTTAGACCCGACCCCGGGCACTGAAGCTTTCTTT. Residues: CASSLDPTPGTEAFF.

CDR3: CASSRETGTGVYEQYF. CDR3 sequence (DNA): TGTGCCAGTAGTAGAGAGACCGGGACAGGGGTATACGAGCAGTACTTC. The chain has TRBV19 and TRBJ2-7, with 10 bases fitting TRBD1. The CDR3 has 16 amino acids. The ends lost 4 bases at V and 4 bases at J; junction bases unmatched: 10. Germline V gene sequence: CDR1 LNHDA, CDR2 SQIVND (reference sequence).

This clone occurred a few times. J is TRBJ2-7 and V is TRBV5-1; 7 bases match TRBD1. This CDR3 has 14 residues. Germline V gene sequence: CDR1 SGHRS, CDR2 YFSETQ. Trimming removed 3 bases from V and 0 bases from J; junction bases left unmatched: 3. For the CDR3, the DNA is TGCGCCAGCAGCTCCCGGGACAGCTCCTACGAGCAGTACTTC. This sequence encodes CASSSRDSSYEQYF.

This rearrangement joins TRBV6-2 or TRBV6-3 to TRBJ2-7, with 8 bases aligning to TRBD1. V dropped 5 bases and J dropped 4; count of bases not matched to a gene: 7. This CDR3 contains 14 residues. The germline CDR1 and CDR2 sequences are MNHEY and SVGEGT. In nucleotides, the CDR3 is TGTGCCAGCAGTCCGAGACAGGGGACTTACGAGCAGTACTTC. Encoded protein: CASSPRQGTYEQYF.

The chain links TRBV2 to TRBJ2-7; D perhaps matches TRBD1 (7 bases). The V and J ends lost 10 bases and 7 bases respectively, with 17 bases between them. The CDR3 is 12 residues long. CDR1 and CDR2 from the germline V gene are SNHLY and FYNNEI. CDR3 amino acids: CAIFRGDGEQYF. CDR3 nucleotide sequence: TGTGCCATCTTCAGGGGGGATGGTGAGCAGTACTTC.

The chain carries TRBV12-5 and TRBJ1-1, with D perhaps matching TRBD1 (6 bases). The CDR3 runs 17 residues. Per germline, CDR1 LGHNT and CDR2 FRNRAP. V lost 0 bases and J 2 bases, leaving 16 bases between the germline ends. The CDR3 reads CASGLVWTDRGNTEAFF. The DNA of the CDR3 is TGTGCTAGTGGTTTGGTCTGGACAGATAGGGGCAACACTGAAGCTTTCTTT.

The rearrangement uses TRBV5-4 and TRBJ2-3; TRBD1 aligns across 7 bases. The CDR3 extends over 14 amino acids. J lost 3 bases, V lost 4 bases, and 5 bases had no gene match. The V gene's germline CDR1 is SGHNT and CDR2 YYREEE (reference sequence). The CDR3 loop reads CASSTGVRTDTQYF. The CDR3 coding sequence is TGTGCCAGCAGCACAGGGGTCCGGACAGATACGCAGTATTTT.

The CDR3 coding sequence is TGTGCCACCCGGGGGGGCGGCTACAATGAGCAGTTCTTC. Residues: CATRGGGYNEQFF. V and J are TRBV28 and TRBJ2-1; TRBD2 matches at 8 bases. The J segment lost 3 bases and the V segment lost 10 bases, leaving 5 bases of the junction unmatched. The CDR3 runs to 13 residues. CDR1 and CDR2 (germline): MDHEN, SYDVKM.

The chain carries TRBV19 and TRBJ1-2; D not certain. Germline-derived CDR1 and CDR2 are LNHDA and SQIVND (reference sequence). The CDR3 runs to 12 residues. Trimming cost V 5 bases and J 2 bases, with 6 bases left between them. The CDR3 coding sequence is TGTGCCAGTAGTGACTTCAACTATGGCTACACCTTC. Encoded protein: CASSDFNYGYTF. The full variable domain, with the rest looked up from reference TRBV19 and TRBJ1-2, is DGGITQSPKYLFRKEGQNVTLSCEQNLNHDAMYWYRQDPGQGLRLIYYSQIVNDFQKGDIAEGYSVSREKKESFPLTVTSAQKNPTAFYLCASSDFNYGYTFGSGTRLTVV.

The V and J genes are TRBV6-6 and TRBJ1-1, with 7 bases matching TRBD1. With 6 bases clipped from V and 4 bases from J, the junction kept 8 bases outside the gene matches. Germline assignment: CDR1 MNHNY and CDR2 SVGAGI (reference sequence). This CDR3 has 14 amino acids. The DNA of the CDR3 is TGTGCCAGCAGAGCCACGGACAGGACCACTGAAGCTTTCTTT. As protein: CASRATDRTTEAFF.

This clone was seen once. In nucleotides, the CDR3 is TGTGCCAGTAGTATGGCTAGCGGGGGGGCCTACGAGCAGTACTTC. It translates to CASSMASGGAYEQYF. The chain recombines TRBV19 with TRBJ2-7, with 12 bases that match TRBD2. J lost 2 bases, V lost 3 bases, and 2 bases had no gene match. Germline-derived CDR1 and CDR2 are LNHDA and SQIVND (reference sequence). The CDR3 covers 15 residues.

The chain joins TRBV5-1 to TRBJ2-2; 8 bases fit TRBD2. Germline lookup yields CDR1 SGHRS and CDR2 YFSETQ. The CDR3 is 17 residues long. Unmatched junction bases numbered 12, after V lost 4 bases and J lost 4 bases. The CDR3 spells CASSRGPGGRGTGELFF. The DNA of the CDR3 is TGCGCCAGCAGCCGAGGTCCGGGGGGGCGAGGCACCGGGGAGCTGTTTTTT. Looking up the rest from reference TRBV5-1 and TRBJ2-2 gives the full variable domain: KAGVTQTPRYLIKTRGQQVTLSCSPISGHRSVSWYQQTPGQGLQFLFEYFSETQRNKGNFPGRFSGRQFSNSRSEMNVSTLELGDSALYLCASSRGPGGRGTGELFFGEGSRLTVL.

The CDR3 protein is CASSLRALPEAFF. In nucleotides, the CDR3 is TGTGCCAGCAGTTTGAGGGCTCTTCCGGAAGCTTTCTTT. This chain uses TRBV28 with TRBJ1-1, with D uncertain. The CDR3 has 13 amino acids. The germline gives CDR1 MDHEN, CDR2 SYDVKM. Trimming removed 3 bases from V and 8 bases from J, with 13 bases in between.

The chain has TRBV2 and TRBJ2-1, with 9 bases lining up with TRBD2. V trimming: 10 bases; J trimming: 13 bases; junction bases outside the gene matches: 8. This CDR3 contains 11 residues. Per the germline V gene, CDR1 is SNHLY and CDR2 is FYNNEI. The CDR3 nucleotides read TGTGCCAATCCTCTAGCGGGGAAACAGTTCTTC. It encodes CANPLAGKQFF.

V gene TRBV7-3 combines with J gene TRBJ2-5; 7 bases map to TRBD1. The CDR3 extends over 13 amino acids. Trimming took 5 bases from V and 5 from J; bases not matched to a gene: 5. CDR1 and CDR2 (germline): SGHTA, FQGTGA. CDR3 region: CASSRGQVETQYF. DNA for the CDR3: TGTGCCAGCAGCCGCGGACAGGTGGAGACCCAGTACTTC.

The V gene is TRBV15, the J gene TRBJ2-1; tentative D call: TRBD1 (6 bases). Germline values: CDR1 LNHNV, CDR2 YYDKDF (reference sequence). With 1 base removed from V and 0 bases from J, the gap between germline ends came to 7 bases. This CDR3 region has 15 residues. CDR3 residues: CATSRVGGSYNEQFF. The CDR3 nucleotides read TGTGCCACCAGCAGAGTAGGGGGCTCCTACAATGAGCAGTTCTTC.